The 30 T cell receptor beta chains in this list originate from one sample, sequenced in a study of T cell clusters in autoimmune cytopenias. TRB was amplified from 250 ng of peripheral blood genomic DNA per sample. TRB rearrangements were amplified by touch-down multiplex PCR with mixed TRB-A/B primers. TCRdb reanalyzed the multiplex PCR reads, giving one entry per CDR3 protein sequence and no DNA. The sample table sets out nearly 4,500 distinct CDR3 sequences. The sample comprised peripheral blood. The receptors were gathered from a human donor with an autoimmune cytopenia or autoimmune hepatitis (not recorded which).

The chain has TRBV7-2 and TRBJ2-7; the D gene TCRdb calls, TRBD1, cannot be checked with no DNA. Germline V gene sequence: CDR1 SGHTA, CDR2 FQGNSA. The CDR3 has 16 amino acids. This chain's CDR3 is CASSLVGTGTPYEQYF.

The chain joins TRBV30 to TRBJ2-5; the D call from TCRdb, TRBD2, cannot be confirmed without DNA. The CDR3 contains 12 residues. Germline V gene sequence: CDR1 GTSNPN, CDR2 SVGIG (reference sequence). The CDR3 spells CAWSVGTSTQYF.

The CDR3 sequence: CASSTTGIQETQYF. V is TRBV19 and J is TRBJ2-5; TCRdb's D gene call, TRBD1, goes unchecked for lack of DNA. Germline V gives CDR1 LNHDA, CDR2 SQIVND (reference sequence). The CDR3 totals 14 residues.

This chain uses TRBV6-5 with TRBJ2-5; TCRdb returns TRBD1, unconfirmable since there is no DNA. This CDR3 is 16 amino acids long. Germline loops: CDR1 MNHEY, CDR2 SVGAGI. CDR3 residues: CASSYSFGISQETQYF.

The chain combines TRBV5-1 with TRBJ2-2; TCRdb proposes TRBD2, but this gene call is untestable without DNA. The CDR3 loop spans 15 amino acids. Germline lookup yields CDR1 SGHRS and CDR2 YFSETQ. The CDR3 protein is CASSTTSGLTGELFF.

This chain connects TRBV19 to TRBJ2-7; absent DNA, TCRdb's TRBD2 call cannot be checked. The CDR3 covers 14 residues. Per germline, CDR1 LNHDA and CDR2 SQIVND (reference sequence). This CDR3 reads CASTRLAGAGEQYF.

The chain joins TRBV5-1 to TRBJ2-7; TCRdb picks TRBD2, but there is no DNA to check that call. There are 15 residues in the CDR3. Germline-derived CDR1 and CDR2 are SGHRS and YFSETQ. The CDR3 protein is CASSLRGGPGDEQYF.

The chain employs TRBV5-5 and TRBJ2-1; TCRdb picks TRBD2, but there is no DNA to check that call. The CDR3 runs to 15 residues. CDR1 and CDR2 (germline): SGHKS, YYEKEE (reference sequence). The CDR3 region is CASSLVSAGEGEQFF.

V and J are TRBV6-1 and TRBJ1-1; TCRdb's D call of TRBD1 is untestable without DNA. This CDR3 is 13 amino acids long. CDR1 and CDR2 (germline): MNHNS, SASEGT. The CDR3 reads CASLQGRNTEAFF.

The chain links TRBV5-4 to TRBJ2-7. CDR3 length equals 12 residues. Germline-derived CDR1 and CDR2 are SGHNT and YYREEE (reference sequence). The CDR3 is CASSGSFYEQYF. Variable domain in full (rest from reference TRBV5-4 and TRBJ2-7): ETGVTQSPTHLIKTRGQQVTLRCSSQSGHNTVSWYQQALGQGPQFIFQYYREEENGRGNFPPRFSGLQFPNYSSELNVNALELDDSALYLCASSGSFYEQYFGPGTRLTVT.

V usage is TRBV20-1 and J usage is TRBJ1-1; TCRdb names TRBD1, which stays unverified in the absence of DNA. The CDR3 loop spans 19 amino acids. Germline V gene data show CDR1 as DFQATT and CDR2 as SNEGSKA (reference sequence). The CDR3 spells CSARVVDNSRGRLNTEAFF.

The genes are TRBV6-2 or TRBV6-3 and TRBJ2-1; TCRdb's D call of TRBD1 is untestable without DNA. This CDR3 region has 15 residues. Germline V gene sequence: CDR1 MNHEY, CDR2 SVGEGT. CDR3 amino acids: CASSTTSGQGNEQFF.

CDR3 in amino acids: CASSFPRGTDNEKLFF. This chain connects TRBV7-2 to TRBJ1-4; TCRdb lists TRBD1, though no DNA is available to test this call. Germline CDR1 and CDR2: SGHTA and FQGNSA. The CDR3 loop spans 16 amino acids.

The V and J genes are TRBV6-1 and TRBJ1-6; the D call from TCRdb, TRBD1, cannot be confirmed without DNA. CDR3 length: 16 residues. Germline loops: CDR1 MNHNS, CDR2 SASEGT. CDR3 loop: CASSRQTGNNNSPLHF.

This CDR3 is CASSIRGGEAFF. The chain has TRBV19 and TRBJ1-1. This CDR3 is 12 amino acids long. The germline V gene encodes CDR1 LNHDA and CDR2 SQIVND (reference sequence).

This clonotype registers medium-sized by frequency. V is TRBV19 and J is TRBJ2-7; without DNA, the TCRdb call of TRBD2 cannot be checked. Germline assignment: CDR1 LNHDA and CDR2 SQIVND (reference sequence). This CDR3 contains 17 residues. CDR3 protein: CASSSDPRLAGGVEQYF.

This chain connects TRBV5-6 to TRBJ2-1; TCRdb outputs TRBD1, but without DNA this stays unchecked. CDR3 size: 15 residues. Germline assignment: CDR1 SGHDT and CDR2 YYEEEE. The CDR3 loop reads CASNHRRSSYNEQFF.

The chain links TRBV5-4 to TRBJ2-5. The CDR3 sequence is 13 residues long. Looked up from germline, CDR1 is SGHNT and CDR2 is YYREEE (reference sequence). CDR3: CASSSGQKETQYF.

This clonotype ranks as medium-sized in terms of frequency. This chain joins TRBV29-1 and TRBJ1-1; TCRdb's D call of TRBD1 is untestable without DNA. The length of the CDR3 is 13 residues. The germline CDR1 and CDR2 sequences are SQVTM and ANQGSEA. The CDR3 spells CSASDRGVTEAFF. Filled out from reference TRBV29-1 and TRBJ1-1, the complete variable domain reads SAVISQKPSRDICQRGTSLTIQCQVDSQVTMMFWYRQQPGQSLTLIATANQGSEATYESGFVIDKFPISRPNLTFSTLTVSNMSPEDSSIYLCSASDRGVTEAFFGQGTRLTVV.

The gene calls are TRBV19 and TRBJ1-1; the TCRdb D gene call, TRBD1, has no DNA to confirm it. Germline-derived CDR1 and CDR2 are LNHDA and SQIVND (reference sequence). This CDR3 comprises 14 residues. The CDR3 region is CASSRRQGFTEAFF.

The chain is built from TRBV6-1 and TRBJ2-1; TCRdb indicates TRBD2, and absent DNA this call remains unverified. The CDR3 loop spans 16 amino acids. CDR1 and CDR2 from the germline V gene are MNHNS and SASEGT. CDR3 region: CASTSMRLAYYNEQFF.

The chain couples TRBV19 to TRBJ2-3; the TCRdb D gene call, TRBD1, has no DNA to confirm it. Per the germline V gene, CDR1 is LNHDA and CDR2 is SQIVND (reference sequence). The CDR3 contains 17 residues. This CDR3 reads CASSALDRVLSSDTQYF.

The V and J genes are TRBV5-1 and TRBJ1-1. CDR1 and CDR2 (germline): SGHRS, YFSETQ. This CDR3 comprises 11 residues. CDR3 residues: CASSLDTEAFF.

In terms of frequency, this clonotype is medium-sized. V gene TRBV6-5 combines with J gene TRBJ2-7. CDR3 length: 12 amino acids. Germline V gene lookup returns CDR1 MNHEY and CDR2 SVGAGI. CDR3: CASREGRDEQYF.

The CDR3 loop reads CASSLDISLKSTDTQYF. The rearrangement links TRBV5-4 to TRBJ2-3. CDR1 is SGHNT, CDR2 YYREEE, per germline (reference sequence). The CDR3 has 17 amino acids.

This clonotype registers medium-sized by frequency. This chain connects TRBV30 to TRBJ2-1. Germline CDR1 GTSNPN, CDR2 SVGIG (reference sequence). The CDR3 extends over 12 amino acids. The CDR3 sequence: CAWSLQYLEQFF.

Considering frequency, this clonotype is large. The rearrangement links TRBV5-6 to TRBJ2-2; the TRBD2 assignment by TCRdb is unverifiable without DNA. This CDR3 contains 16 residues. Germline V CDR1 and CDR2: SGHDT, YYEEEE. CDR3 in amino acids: CASSFRRAGNTGELFF.

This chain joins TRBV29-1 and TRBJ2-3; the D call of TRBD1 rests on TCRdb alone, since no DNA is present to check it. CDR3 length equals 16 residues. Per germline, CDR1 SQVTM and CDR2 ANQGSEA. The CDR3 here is CSVMGPSQGAPDTQYF.

CDR3 in amino acids: CASSTWGQTQHYGYTF. This sequence joins TRBV19 and TRBJ1-2. Looked up from germline, CDR1 is LNHDA and CDR2 is SQIVND (reference sequence). The CDR3 runs to 16 residues.

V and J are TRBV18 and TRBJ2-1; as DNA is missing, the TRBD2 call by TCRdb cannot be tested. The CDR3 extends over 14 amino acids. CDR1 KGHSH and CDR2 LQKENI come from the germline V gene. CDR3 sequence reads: CASSATSEYNEQFF.